One sample yielded the 27 T cell receptor beta chains listed below, sequenced in a study of blood T cell repertoires in COVID-19. Profiling relied on immunoSEQ multiplex PCR, and the TCRdb table lists in-frame clones only, not all of them. The sample carries approximately 170,000 clones, around 89% recorded once. Input material: peripheral blood. Every receptor here comes from a man between 50 and 59 years old who had recovered from COVID-19.

The rearrangement joins TRBV29-1 to TRBJ2-2; 11 bases match TRBD1. In germline, CDR1 is SQVTM, CDR2 ANQGSEA. This CDR3 contains 13 residues. Trimming cost V 7 bases and J 6 bases; bases outside gene matches: 4. The CDR3 bases are TGCAGCGCCGGGACAGGGGGAGCCGGGGAGCTGTTTTTT. It encodes CSAGTGGAGELFF.

J is TRBJ1-1 and V is TRBV7-9; the D gene is possibly TRBD1 (6 bases). V was cut by 5 bases and J by 8 bases, with 15 bases left in between. There are 13 residues in the CDR3. CDR1 SEHNR and CDR2 FQNEAQ come from the germline V gene (reference sequence). The CDR3 loop reads CASSRNRVWEAFF. In DNA, the CDR3 is TGTGCCAGCAGCCGGAACAGGGTTTGGGAAGCTTTCTTT.

This clone was counted between two and nine times. This chain uses TRBV3-1 (or the pseudogene TRBV3-2) with TRBJ1-5; unclear D gene. The V end lost 5 bases, the J end lost 4 bases, and 9 bases lay between the germline ends. The CDR3 has 13 amino acids. Germline loops: CDR1 LGHDT, CDR2 YNNKEL (reference sequence). Here the CDR3 reads CASSRRANQPQHF. The CDR3 nucleotides read TGTGCCAGCAGCAGGCGGGCGAATCAGCCCCAGCATTTT.

This sequence joins TRBV7-2 and TRBJ2-1; D remains unclear. This CDR3 is built from 13 residues. CDR1 is SGHTA, CDR2 FQGNSA, per germline. Trimming left V 1 base short and J 8 bases short, with 9 bases between. The CDR3 sequence: CASSLDASHEQFF. CDR3 DNA: TGTGCCAGCAGCTTAGACGCGTCCCATGAGCAGTTCTTC.

This chain uses TRBV6-5 with TRBJ2-3; D unclear. Trimming removed 2 bases from V and 2 bases from J, with 11 bases in between. From germline, CDR1 is MNHEY and CDR2 SVGAGI. This CDR3 is built from 15 residues. CDR3 in amino acids: CASSYREDNTDTQYF. The DNA for the CDR3 is TGTGCCAGCAGTTACAGAGAGGATAACACAGATACGCAGTATTTT.

The chain employs TRBV4-3 and TRBJ2-4; D is perhaps TRBD1 (6 bases). This CDR3 is 15 amino acids long. Germline CDR1 reads LGHNA; CDR2 reads YSLEER. Between the trimmed V and J ends, which lost 4 bases and 8 bases, there was a span of 18 bases. Here the CDR3 reads CASSPVTGFRDIQYF. The CDR3 bases are TGCGCCAGCAGCCCAGTAACAGGGTTCAGGGACATTCAGTACTTC.

This clone was recorded once. The chain employs TRBV5-4 and TRBJ2-3, with 10 bases aligning to TRBD2. With V trimmed by 3 bases and J by 5 bases, 3 bases remained unmatched. The germline CDR1 and CDR2 sequences are SGHNT and YYREEE (reference sequence). The CDR3 has 14 residues. Here the CDR3 reads CASSWGTSVDTQYF. As DNA, the CDR3 is TGTGCCAGCAGCTGGGGGACTAGCGTAGATACGCAGTATTTT. Supplemented by reference TRBV5-4 and TRBJ2-3, the full variable domain reads ETGVTQSPTHLIKTRGQQVTLRCSSQSGHNTVSWYQQALGQGPQFIFQYYREEENGRGNFPPRFSGLQFPNYSSELNVNALELDDSALYLCASSWGTSVDTQYFGPGTRLTVL.

The chain has TRBV24-1 and TRBJ2-1; 8 bases are shared with TRBD1. V shed 5 bases and J 9 bases; nucleotides not matched to a gene: 11. Germline loops: CDR1 KGHDR, CDR2 SFDVKD. The CDR3 length is 15 residues. The CDR3, as DNA: TGTGCCACCAGTGGCGGGACAGGACGAGGTTCTGAGCAGTTCTTC. Protein sequence: CATSGGTGRGSEQFF.

The chain has TRBV5-4 and TRBJ1-5, with a possible D match to TRBD1 (6 bases). The V end lost 4 bases, the J end lost 5 bases, and 10 bases lay between the germline ends. The CDR3 spans 13 residues. From germline, CDR1 is SGHNT and CDR2 YYREEE (reference sequence). CDR3 loop: CASSQGPDQPQHF. In nucleotides, the CDR3 is TGTGCCAGCAGCCAGGGGCCCGATCAGCCCCAGCATTTT.

The CDR3, as DNA: TGTGCCAGTAGGGGCAGGGGGCTTGAGGGGGAGCTGTTTTTT. Protein product: CASRGRGLEGELFF. The genes are TRBV19 and TRBJ2-2; 8 bases line up with TRBD1. Looked up from germline, CDR1 is LNHDA and CDR2 is SQIVND (reference sequence). The CDR3 is 14 amino acids. The junction had 8 bases not matched to a gene; V was cut back by 6 bases and J by 8 bases. The full variable domain, with the rest looked up from reference TRBV19 and TRBJ2-2, is DGGITQSPKYLFRKEGQNVTLSCEQNLNHDAMYWYRQDPGQGLRLIYYSQIVNDFQKGDIAEGYSVSREKKESFPLTVTSAQKNPTAFYLCASRGRGLEGELFFGEGSRLTVL.

V is TRBV11-2 and J is TRBJ2-3; D remains unclear. The germline CDR1 and CDR2 sequences are SGHAT and FQNNGV. The V end was cut by 5 bases, the J end by 1 base, with 10 bases between. This CDR3 spans 14 amino acids. The CDR3 spells CASSPTRGTDTQYF. The CDR3, as DNA: TGTGCCAGCAGCCCAACCCGCGGCACAGATACGCAGTATTTT.

The rearrangement joins TRBV6-2 or TRBV6-3 to TRBJ1-1, with D perhaps TRBD1 (6 bases). This CDR3 is 15 amino acids long. With 3 bases removed from V and 0 bases from J, the gap between germline ends came to 11 bases. Germline V CDR1 and CDR2: MNHEY, SVGEGT. The DNA of the CDR3 is TGTGCCAGCAGTTATTGGACAGAGATGAACACTGAAGCTTTCTTT. Translation gives CASSYWTEMNTEAFF.

V and J are TRBV6-5 and TRBJ2-1; D is perhaps TRBD2 (7 bases). The V gene's germline CDR1 is MNHEY and CDR2 SVGAGI. There are 15 residues in the CDR3. V shed 5 bases and J shed 8 bases, with 19 bases lying between them. The DNA of the CDR3 is TGTGCCAGCAGTCTACGTGGGGGGGCCTCGGATGAGCAGTTCTTC. This sequence encodes CASSLRGGASDEQFF.

The CDR3 region is CASSPSPGTGGTDTQYF. CDR3 DNA sequence: TGTGCCAGCTCACCATCCCCCGGGACAGGGGGGACAGATACGCAGTATTTT. The chain joins TRBV18 to TRBJ2-3; the match to TRBD1 covers 11 bases. CDR1 is KGHSH, CDR2 LQKENI, per germline. V lost 2 bases to trimming and J lost 3 bases; unmatched junction nucleotides: 7. The CDR3 loop spans 17 amino acids.

This rearrangement joins TRBV6-1 to TRBJ2-7, with D unresolved. CDR3 length: 16 residues. V was trimmed by 2 bases and J by 0 bases, leaving 14 bases between them. Germline CDR1 MNHNS, CDR2 SASEGT. The CDR3 DNA follows: TGTGCCAGCAGTGAATCCCACAAGGCGGTCTCCTACGAGCAGTACTTC. It encodes CASSESHKAVSYEQYF.

The chain is built from TRBV3-1 (or the pseudogene TRBV3-2) and TRBJ2-1; 10 bases fit TRBD2. The germline V gene has CDR1 LGHDT and CDR2 YNNKEL (reference sequence). CDR3 length equals 14 residues. Unmatched junction bases numbered 6, after V lost 6 bases and J lost 7 bases. This chain's CDR3 is CASRMGLAPNEQFF. The CDR3 DNA reads TGTGCCAGCAGAATGGGACTAGCGCCAAATGAGCAGTTCTTC.

The CDR3: CASSGGSVGNEQYF. DNA of the CDR3: TGTGCCAGCAGTGGAGGCTCCGTCGGGAACGAGCAGTACTTC. The chain has TRBV2 and TRBJ2-7; maybe TRBD2 (5 bases). CDR1 and CDR2 (germline): SNHLY, FYNNEI. The V end was cut by 4 bases, the J end by 5 bases, with 15 bases between. The CDR3 length is 14 residues.

The chain recombines TRBV19 with TRBJ1-4; D gene ambiguous. This CDR3 spans 14 amino acids. V was cut by 2 bases and J by 8 bases, with 12 bases left in between. Germline CDR1 LNHDA, CDR2 SQIVND (reference sequence). The DNA of the CDR3 is TGTGCCAGTAGTATAAGACGGAACGGGGAAAAACTGTTTTTT. Protein: CASSIRRNGEKLFF.

The chain couples TRBV9 to TRBJ2-3; perhaps TRBD2 as D (7 bases). This CDR3 comprises 15 residues. Germline loops: CDR1 SGDLS, CDR2 YYNGEE. Trimming pared 0 bases from V and 5 bases from J, leaving 13 bases between. The CDR3 DNA follows: TGTGCCAGCAGCGTAGCGGGGGGCGAGATAGATACGCAGTATTTT. This gives the protein CASSVAGGEIDTQYF.

The genes are TRBV5-5 and TRBJ1-6; 7 bases agree with TRBD1. The junction had 2 bases not matched to a gene; V was cut back by 2 bases and J by 6 bases. The CDR3 covers 14 residues. Germline values: CDR1 SGHKS, CDR2 YYEKEE (reference sequence). CDR3 sequence reads: CASSFTGVNSPLHF. The DNA of the CDR3 is TGTGCCAGCAGCTTTACAGGGGTTAATTCACCCCTCCACTTT.

This chain joins TRBV5-1 and TRBJ2-1, with 8 bases matching TRBD1. The V gene's germline CDR1 is SGHRS and CDR2 YFSETQ. The V segment lost 0 bases and the J segment 7 bases; nucleotides outside the gene matches: 9. The CDR3 has 16 residues. CDR3 residues: CASSLDRGAVLNEQFF. The CDR3 DNA is TGCGCCAGCAGCTTGGACAGGGGGGCCGTTTTGAATGAGCAGTTCTTC.

The chain uses TRBV30 and TRBJ2-2; maybe TRBD2 (5 bases). The CDR3 extends over 12 amino acids. Germline values: CDR1 GTSNPN, CDR2 SVGIG (reference sequence). With 5 bases removed from V and 5 bases from J, the gap between germline ends came to 9 bases. The CDR3 DNA is TGTGCCTGGGACCCGGGGACCGGGGAGCTGTTTTTT. Translation gives CAWDPGTGELFF.

V and J are TRBV19 and TRBJ1-2; no firm D call. Trimming left V 7 bases short and J 0 bases short, with 6 bases between. The CDR3 length is 12 residues. Germline V lookup: CDR1 LNHDA, CDR2 SQIVND (reference sequence). The CDR3 is CASTPANYGYTF. In DNA form, the CDR3 reads TGTGCCAGTACACCAGCTAACTATGGCTACACCTTC.

This clone was seen at least ten times. The genes are TRBV29-1 and TRBJ1-3, with 7 bases identical to TRBD1. Germline CDR1 SQVTM, CDR2 ANQGSEA. The CDR3 runs 13 residues. After removal of 7 bases from V and 2 bases from J, the junction contained 5 bases not matched to a gene. The CDR3: CSAADRTGNTIYF. For the CDR3, the DNA is TGCAGCGCCGCGGACAGGACTGGAAACACCATATATTTT. The full variable domain, with the rest looked up from reference TRBV29-1 and TRBJ1-3, is SAVISQKPSRDICQRGTSLTIQCQVDSQVTMMFWYRQQPGQSLTLIATANQGSEATYESGFVIDKFPISRPNLTFSTLTVSNMSPEDSSIYLCSAADRTGNTIYFGEGSWLTVV.

This chain uses TRBV3-1 (or the pseudogene TRBV3-2) with TRBJ1-5; D might be TRBD1 (5 bases). This CDR3 region has 16 residues. Between the trimmed V and J ends, which lost 1 base and 5 bases, there was a span of 15 bases. The germline V gene has CDR1 LGHDT and CDR2 YNNKEL (reference sequence). Here the CDR3 DNA reads TGTGCCAGCAGCCAAGGGGCGGCAGGGAGGGATCAGCCCCAGCATTTT. Translated: CASSQGAAGRDQPQHF.

V gene TRBV3-1 (or the pseudogene TRBV3-2) combines with J gene TRBJ2-2, with a tentative D call TRBD1 (5 bases). CDR1 is LGHDT, CDR2 YNNKEL, per germline (reference sequence). The germline V and J ends were trimmed by 1 base and 6 bases, with 6 bases remaining between them. The CDR3 runs to 13 residues. For the CDR3, the DNA is TGTGCCAGCAGCCAAGTAGGGGCCGGGGAGCTGTTTTTT. Its translation: CASSQVGAGELFF.

The gene calls are TRBV28 and TRBJ1-1, with D possibly being TRBD1 (6 bases). Trimming removed 7 bases from V and 4 bases from J, with 16 bases in between. Germline V gives CDR1 MDHEN, CDR2 SYDVKM. The CDR3 loop spans 14 amino acids. The CDR3 DNA is TGTGCCAGCAAATCGGGGGGGGCGAGCACTGAAGCTTTCTTT. Residues: CASKSGGASTEAFF.